This T cell receptor beta chain was captured by sequencing in a study of shared clonotypes between healthy human individuals. To note about this clone: Its specificity is not known.

This table comes from immunoSEQ multiplex PCR, and its TCRdb copy is limited to in-frame clones, with some not included. This table holds millions of clones, over 85% found once. The CDR3 spans 13 residues. The germline V gene has CDR1 MNHEY and CDR2 SMNVEV (reference sequence). Unmatched junction bases numbered 8, after V lost 10 bases and J lost 8 bases. Whole-study results and caveats: Represented diversity (both genetic and exposure-history) was limited by the small number of donors. Larger estimated richness was generally seen in naive subsets than in memory subsets.

The chain couples TRBV27 to TRBJ1-4, with 9 bases fitting TRBD1. The specimen was naive CD4+ T cells sorted from blood. Subset defined: CD45RA+ positively selected. This clonotype originated in a man between 18 and 35 years old in good health. DNA of the CDR3: TGTGCCACCCTGGACAGGGGAAGCGAAAAACTGTTTTTT. Translated: CATLDRGSEKLFF.